This T cell receptor beta chain stems from a study of cytomegalovirus exposure and HLA in healthy donors. The study's findings and limits: Highly shared sequence variants in one cluster were likely a sequencing artifact. Analysis performed later found more than 15,000 TCR beta sequences associated with HLA alleles at 0.05 false discovery rate. Roughly uniform sequencing depth across donors was assumed, possibly incorrectly.

Germline trimming cut 4 bases from V and 3 bases from J; bases unmatched to any gene: 1. From germline, CDR1 is KGHSY and CDR2 FQNENV. The CDR3 contains 13 residues. The PCR ran on 60 Vbeta and 13 Jbeta primers. Repertoires were generated with immunoSEQ multiplex PCR, while TCRdb's copy carries only in-frame clones and drops some. The profile shows roughly 240,000 clones, 70% to 90% of them singletons. Each donor was healthy, and each was a bone marrow donor. Of note for this clone: Its antigen is unknown.

This receptor was identified in a girl aged 2 to 9 in good health and CMV-seronegative. Specimen: PBMCs. V and J are TRBV16 and TRBJ1-2; 8 bases line up with TRBD1. CDR3 bases: TGTGCCAGCAGCCTGGGACAGGACTATGGCTACACCTTC. This sequence encodes CASSLGQDYGYTF.